This is a list of T cell receptor beta chains from one sample in a study of cytomegalovirus exposure and HLA in healthy donors. Repertoires were generated with immunoSEQ multiplex PCR, while TCRdb's copy carries only in-frame clones and drops some. The sample lists about 120,000 clones, roughly four fifths occurring once. The sequenced material came from PBMCs. These receptors were collected from a young woman in good health and CMV-seronegative. Each CDR3 is given with its conserved first and last residue. Each record gives: J gene, V gene, CDR3 protein.

TRBJ2-1 TRBV5-1 CASSATAGTGFNEQFF
TRBJ1-1 TRBV9 CASSAEAADTEAFF
TRBJ1-5 TRBV19 CASSITGQGNQPQHF
TRBJ2-1 TRBV27 CASSLESGDNEQFF
TRBJ1-1 TRBV27 CASSLFPLNTEAFF
TRBJ2-7 TRBV27 CASSSGGYEQYF
TRBJ2-3 TRBV4-2 CASSQKGLAGSTDTQYF
TRBJ2-3 TRBV28 CASTLTGGTDTQYF
TRBJ1-5 TRBV6-4 CASRQVISNQPQHF
TRBJ1-2 TRBV6-5 CASSSPVSGYGYTF
TRBJ2-7 TRBV6-1 CASGATYEQYF
TRBJ1-1 TRBV6-5 CASSYSITGGTEAFF
TRBJ2-5 TRBV28 CASRRLAGGKETQYF
TRBJ1-3 TRBV5-4 CASSVAGISGNTIYF
TRBJ2-3 TRBV19 CASSPDRPRDTQYF
TRBJ2-5 TRBV10-3 CATSLKETQYF
TRBJ1-3 TRBV4-1 CASSQDRGSGNTIYF
TRBJ2-7 TRBV12-5 CARDRPSCEYF